Presented here are 10 T cell receptor beta chains from one specimen sequenced in a study of Ad26.COV2.S vaccination and SARS-CoV-2 variants (dated by TCRdb to the early 2020s). The meaning of the sample's treatment or condition label: about 20 received Ad26.COV2.S at low or high dose, single or two shots; about 5 received placebo; per-sample allocation not given. For vaccine and placebo recipients, repertoires were sequenced using samples collected on day 63 after the first injection. The library came from the immunoSEQ multiplex PCR assay. In its TCRdb copy, this immuneACCESS table keeps in-frame sequences only and misses some clones. Where compared with another copy, unresolved V genes explain less than half of these, and the others have no known cause. Across this sample there are some 460,000 clones, with about 88% seen only once. Over 1.5% of the sample belongs to the ten largest clones. The sequenced sample was peripheral blood, obtained in a trial of Ad26.COV2.S vaccine versus placebo. These TCRs come from a person between 18 and 59 years old who received the Ad26.COV2.S COVID-19 vaccine or a placebo.

The chain recombines TRBV5-8 with TRBJ1-2; D is unclear. Germline values: CDR1 SGHTS, CDR2 YDEGEE. The ends were cut back, 0 bases at V and 3 bases at J, with 15 bases in the middle. The CDR3 totals 16 residues. The CDR3 coding sequence is TGTGCCAGCAGCTTGGGGTCTGTCTGGTCGGACTATGGCTACACCTTC. Residues: CASSLGSVWSDYGYTF.

The V and J genes are TRBV6-6 and TRBJ1-6; TRBD1 agrees at 7 bases. This CDR3 is built from 14 residues. Trimming removed 6 bases from V and 7 bases from J; junction bases left unmatched: 6. From germline, CDR1 is MNHNY and CDR2 SVGAGI (reference sequence). CDR3 DNA: TGTGCCAGCAGAGTGGGCAGGGGGAATTCACCCCTCCACTTT. Translating it yields CASRVGRGNSPLHF.

This clone has just one count. The rearrangement joins TRBV5-5 to TRBJ1-3; 7 positions agree with TRBD1. The CDR3 extends over 14 amino acids. Germline loops: CDR1 SGHKS, CDR2 YYEKEE (reference sequence). Trimming cost V 5 bases and J 0 bases; bases outside gene matches: 2. CDR3 in amino acids: CASRPGGSGNTIYF. The CDR3 DNA is TGTGCCAGCAGACCAGGGGGCTCTGGAAACACCATATATTTT. Variable domain in full (rest from reference TRBV5-5 and TRBJ1-3): DAGVTQSPTHLIKTRGQQVTLRCSPISGHKSVSWYQQVLGQGPQFIFQYYEKEERGRGNFPDRFSARQFPNYSSELNVNALLLGDSALYLCASRPGGSGNTIYFGEGSWLTVV.

This CDR3 is CASSQVGMHRKINYGYTF. CDR3 sequence (DNA): TGCGCCAGCAGCCAAGTTGGGATGCACAGGAAGATTAACTATGGCTACACCTTC. V usage is TRBV4-3 and J usage is TRBJ1-2; possible D gene TRBD1, 5 bases. The V gene's germline CDR1 is LGHNA and CDR2 YSLEER. The CDR3 sequence is 18 residues long. Trimming cost V 1 base and J 1 base, with 19 bases left between them.

The CDR3 region is CASSWTSGDTQYF. CDR3 nucleotide sequence: TGTGCCAGCAGCTGGACTAGCGGGGATACGCAGTATTTT. V and J are TRBV7-2 and TRBJ2-3, with TRBD2 matching over 11 bases. Trimming removed 4 bases from V and 6 bases from J; junction bases left unmatched: 0. The CDR3 is made up of 13 amino acids. CDR1 and CDR2 from the germline V gene are SGHTA and FQGNSA. Together with reference TRBV7-2 and TRBJ2-3, the CDR3 gives the full variable domain: GAGVSQSPSNKVTEKGKDVELRCDPISGHTALYWYRQSLGQGLEFLIYFQGNSAPDKSGLPSDRFSAERTGGSVSTLTIQRTQQEDSAVYLCASSWTSGDTQYFGPGTRLTVL.

V is TRBV7-3 and J is TRBJ2-1; 10 positions agree with TRBD2. J was trimmed by 7 bases and V by 3 bases; bases with no gene match: 9. The CDR3 runs 16 residues. Germline-derived CDR1 and CDR2 are SGHTA and FQGTGA. CDR3 nucleotide sequence: TGTGCCAGCAGCTTGCTGGGTAGCGGGAGGAGGAATGAGCAGTTCTTC. This gives the protein CASSLLGSGRRNEQFF.

The rearrangement links TRBV19 to TRBJ1-6; D ambiguous. The CDR3 is 16 residues long. V was trimmed by 3 bases and J by 9 bases, leaving 18 bases between them. Germline V gene sequence: CDR1 LNHDA, CDR2 SQIVND (reference sequence). The CDR3 DNA sequence: TGTGCCAGTAGTATTCTAGAGGGTCACCTTGGTTCACCCCTCCACTTT. Residues: CASSILEGHLGSPLHF.

The CDR3 DNA is TGTGCCTGGAGTGTTCCCGGGGTCACTGAAGCTTTCTTT. Translated, it gives CAWSVPGVTEAFF. The V call is TRBV30, the J call TRBJ1-1; D not certain. V was shortened by 0 bases and J by 4 bases, with 9 bases between the two germline ends. Germline assignment: CDR1 GTSNPN and CDR2 SVGIG (reference sequence). The CDR3 contains 13 residues.

The chain is built from TRBV2 and TRBJ1-2; the D gene is possibly TRBD1 (6 bases). Germline values: CDR1 SNHLY, CDR2 FYNNEI. V lost 6 bases to trimming and J lost 5 bases, with 13 bases between them. CDR3 length equals 13 residues. Written as DNA, the CDR3 is TGTGCCAGCAGGTGGACAGAGGCTTATGGCTACACCTTC. This sequence encodes CASRWTEAYGYTF.

The V gene is TRBV4-1, the J gene TRBJ1-2; tentatively, D is TRBD1 (6 bases). The V gene's germline CDR1 is MGHRA and CDR2 YSYEKL. The CDR3 sequence is 12 residues long. With 1 base removed from V and 6 bases from J, the gap between germline ends came to 6 bases. In DNA, the CDR3 is TGCGCCAGCAGCCAAGCAGGGGATGGCTACACCTTC. It yields the protein CASSQAGDGYTF.